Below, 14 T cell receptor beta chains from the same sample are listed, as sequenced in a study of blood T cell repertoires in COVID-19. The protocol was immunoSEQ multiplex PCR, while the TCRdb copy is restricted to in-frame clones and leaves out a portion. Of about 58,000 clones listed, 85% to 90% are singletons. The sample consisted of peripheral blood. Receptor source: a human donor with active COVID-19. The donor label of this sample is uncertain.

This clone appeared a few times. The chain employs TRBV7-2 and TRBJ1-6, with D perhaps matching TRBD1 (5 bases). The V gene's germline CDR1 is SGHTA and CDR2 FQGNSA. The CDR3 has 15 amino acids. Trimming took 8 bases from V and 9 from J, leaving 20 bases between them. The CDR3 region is CASHPVQGRGSPLHF. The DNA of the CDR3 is TGTGCCAGCCATCCAGTGCAGGGTAGGGGTTCACCCCTCCACTTT. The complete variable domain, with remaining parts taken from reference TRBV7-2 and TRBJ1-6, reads GAGVSQSPSNKVTEKGKDVELRCDPISGHTALYWYRQSLGQGLEFLIYFQGNSAPDKSGLPSDRFSAERTGGSVSTLTIQRTQQEDSAVYLCASHPVQGRGSPLHFGNGTRLTVT.

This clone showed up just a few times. The CDR3 is CASSARGTGGVGELFF. CDR3 DNA sequence: TGTGCCAGCAGCGCCCGCGGGACAGGGGGCGTCGGGGAGCTGTTTTTT. The V call is TRBV7-2, the J call TRBJ2-2; 12 bases match TRBD1. Germline CDR1 SGHTA, CDR2 FQGNSA. The CDR3 has 16 amino acids. Trimming took 5 bases from V and 7 from J; bases not matched to a gene: 8. The whole variable domain, remainder taken from reference TRBV7-2 and TRBJ2-2, is GAGVSQSPSNKVTEKGKDVELRCDPISGHTALYWYRQSLGQGLEFLIYFQGNSAPDKSGLPSDRFSAERTGGSVSTLTIQRTQQEDSAVYLCASSARGTGGVGELFFGEGSRLTVL.

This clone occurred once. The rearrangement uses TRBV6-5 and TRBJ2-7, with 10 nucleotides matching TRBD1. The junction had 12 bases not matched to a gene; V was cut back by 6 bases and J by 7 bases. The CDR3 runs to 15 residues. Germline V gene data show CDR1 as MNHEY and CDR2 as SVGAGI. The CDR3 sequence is CASRATGGGQGEQYF. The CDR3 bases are TGTGCCAGCAGGGCGACAGGGGGCGGCCAGGGGGAGCAGTACTTC.

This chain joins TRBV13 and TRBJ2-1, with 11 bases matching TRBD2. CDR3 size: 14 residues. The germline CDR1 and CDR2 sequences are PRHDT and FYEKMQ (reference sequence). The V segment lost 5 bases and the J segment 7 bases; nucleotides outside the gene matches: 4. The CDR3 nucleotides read TGTGCCAGCAGCATGGGACTAGCGGCAAATGAGCAGTTCTTC. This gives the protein CASSMGLAANEQFF.

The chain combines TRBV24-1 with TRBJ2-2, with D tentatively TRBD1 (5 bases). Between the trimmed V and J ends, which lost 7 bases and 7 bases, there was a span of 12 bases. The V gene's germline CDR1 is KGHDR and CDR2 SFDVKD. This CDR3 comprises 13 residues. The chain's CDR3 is CATRSRADGELFF. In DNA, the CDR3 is TGTGCCACCAGATCCAGGGCGGACGGGGAGCTGTTTTTT.

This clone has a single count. The CDR3 sequence: CATSRARVQPQHF. Here the CDR3 DNA reads TGTGCCACCAGCAGAGCAAGAGTTCAGCCCCAGCATTTT. The V gene is TRBV15, the J gene TRBJ1-5; D gene unclear. V was shortened by 1 base and J by 6 bases, with 7 bases between the two germline ends. Germline values: CDR1 LNHNV, CDR2 YYDKDF (reference sequence). This CDR3 has 13 residues.

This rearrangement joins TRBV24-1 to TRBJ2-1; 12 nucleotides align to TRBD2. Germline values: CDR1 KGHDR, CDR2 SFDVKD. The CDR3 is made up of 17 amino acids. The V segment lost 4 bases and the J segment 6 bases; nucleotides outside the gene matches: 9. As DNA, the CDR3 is TGTGCCACCAGTGACACCGGACTAGCGGGACTTCTCAATGAGCAGTTCTTC. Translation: CATSDTGLAGLLNEQFF.

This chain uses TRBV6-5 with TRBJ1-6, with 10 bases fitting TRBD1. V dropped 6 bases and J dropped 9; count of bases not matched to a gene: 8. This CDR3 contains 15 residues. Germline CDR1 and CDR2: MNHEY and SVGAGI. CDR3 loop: CASRPDRGQGSPLHF. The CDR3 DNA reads TGTGCCAGCAGGCCCGACAGGGGGCAAGGTTCACCCCTCCACTTT.

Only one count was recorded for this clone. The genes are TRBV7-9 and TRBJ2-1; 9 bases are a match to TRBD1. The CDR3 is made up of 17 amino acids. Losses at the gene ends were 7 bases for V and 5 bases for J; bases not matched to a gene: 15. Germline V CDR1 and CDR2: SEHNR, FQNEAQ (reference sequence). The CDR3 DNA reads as TGTGCCAGCAATGATTTCATGGACAGGGGTAGGAACAATGAGCAGTTCTTC. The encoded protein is CASNDFMDRGRNNEQFF.

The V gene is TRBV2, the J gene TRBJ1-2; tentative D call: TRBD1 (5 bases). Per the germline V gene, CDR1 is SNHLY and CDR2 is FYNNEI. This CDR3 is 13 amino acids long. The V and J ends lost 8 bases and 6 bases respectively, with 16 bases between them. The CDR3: CASPSYPGNGYTF. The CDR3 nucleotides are TGTGCCAGCCCCAGTTATCCAGGGAATGGCTACACCTTC.

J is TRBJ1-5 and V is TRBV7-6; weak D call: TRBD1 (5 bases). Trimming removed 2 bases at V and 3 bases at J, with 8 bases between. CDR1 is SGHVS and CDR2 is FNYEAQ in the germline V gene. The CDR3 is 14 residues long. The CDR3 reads CASSLLGVNQPQHF. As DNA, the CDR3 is TGTGCCAGCAGCTTATTAGGGGTCAATCAGCCCCAGCATTTT.

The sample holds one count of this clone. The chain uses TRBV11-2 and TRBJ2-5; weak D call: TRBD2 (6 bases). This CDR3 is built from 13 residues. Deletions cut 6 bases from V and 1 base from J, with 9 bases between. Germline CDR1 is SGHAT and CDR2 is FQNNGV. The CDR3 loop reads CASRLSGQETQYF. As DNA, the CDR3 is TGTGCCAGCAGACTTAGCGGCCAAGAGACCCAGTACTTC.

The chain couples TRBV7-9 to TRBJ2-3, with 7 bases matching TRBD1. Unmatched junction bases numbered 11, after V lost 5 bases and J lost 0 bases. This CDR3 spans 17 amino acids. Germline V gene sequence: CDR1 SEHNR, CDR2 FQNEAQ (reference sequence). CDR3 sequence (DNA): TGTGCCAGCAGCCCGAAGGGGACAGAGTCTAGCACAGATACGCAGTATTTT. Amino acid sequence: CASSPKGTESSTDTQYF.

The CDR3 protein is CSVDTANTGELFF. CDR3 DNA: TGCAGCGTTGACACGGCGAACACCGGGGAGCTGTTTTTT. The V call is TRBV29-1, the J call TRBJ2-2; D is ambiguous. V was clipped by 3 bases and J by 0 bases, with 5 bases between them. CDR1 and CDR2 from the germline V gene are SQVTM and ANQGSEA. The CDR3 is 13 amino acids.